The present TCR beta chain was sequenced within a study of CD8+ T cells in alopecia areata. Points from the study as a whole: Lesional tissue from the scalp (especially in alopecia totalis/universalis) showed higher clonality than normal scalp.

RNA extraction and reverse transcription yielded cDNA as sequencing template. Assay used: immunoSEQ multiplex PCR; TCRdb lists only in-frame clones, some missing. The sample offers about 300,000 clones and no singletons, the top ten holding less than 1.5%. Sorting relied on CD4, CD8alpha, NKG2D, NKG2ACE and other markers applied to pooled cutaneous lymph node cells. About this clone itself: The antigen remains unidentified. Gene labels here are mouse ones.

The sequence was collected from a C3H/HeJ mouse with alopecia areata. The mouse strain carries the MHC haplotype H2-k. Material: CD4+ T cells sorted from a lymph node.

The CDR3 sequence is CTCRETSAETLYF. The CDR3 DNA, read in part, is TGCACCTGCAGGGAGACTAGTGCAGAA. V gene TRBV1 combines with J gene TRBJ2-3; no clear D gene. The missing CDR3 end, 4 residues past where the read stops, is filled in from the germline J gene. The germline V gene has CDR1 NSQYPW and CDR2 LRSPGD (reference sequence). Trimming pared 6 bases from V and 0 bases from J, leaving 7 bases between. CDR3 length: 13 amino acids.